Listed below are T cell receptor beta chains from one sample, sequenced in a study of control samples from healthy donors and cancer patients. Assay used: immunoSEQ multiplex PCR; TCRdb lists only in-frame clones, some missing. This sample has about 82,000 clones, with approximately 94% found just once. Sequencing was done on a sample of blood. The receptors come from a woman between 18 and 30 years old in good health. The CDR3 runs from the conserved cysteine through the conserved F or W. The order of the fields is J gene, D gene, V gene, clone size, CDR3 DNA, CDR3 protein. A D gene is named only where the DNA matches it firmly. Clone size is shown for a subset of rows, as once, few, many or a class of expanded clone.

TRBJ2-3 TRBD2 TRBV5-1 - TGCGCCAGCAGCACCCAGGGACTACCAAGCACAGATACGCAGTATTTT CASSTQGLPSTDTQYF
TRBJ1-1 TRBD1 TRBV28 - TGTGCCAGCACCCCAGGGACAGTGGCCACTGAAGCTTTCTTT CASTPGTVATEAFF
TRBJ2-3 - TRBV25-1 - TGTGCCAGCAGTAGTAGCAGCCAGTTTTCAGTAGATACGCAGTATTTT CASSSSSQFSVDTQYF
TRBJ1-1 - TRBV2 - TGTGCCAGCGCATTCAGGAGTCAGGGTGCCTATCCTTTCTTT CASAFRSQGAYPFF
TRBJ2-2 - TRBV19 - TGTGCCAGCTATTCGCGACGCACAAGTGGCGGGGAGCTGTTTTTT CASYSRRTSGGELFF
TRBJ2-3 - TRBV7-9 - TGTGCCAGCAGCCACCGACCTGGCACAGATACGCAGTATTTT CASSHRPGTDTQYF
TRBJ2-3 - TRBV5-1 few TGCGCCAGCAGCTTGGGCGCGGGGGCCGCCACAGATACGCAGTATTTT CASSLGAGAATDTQYF
TRBJ1-4 TRBD1 TRBV28 - TGTGCCAGCAGTCGGACAGGGGGTGAAAAACTGTTTTTT CASSRTGGEKLFF
TRBJ1-4 - TRBV7-9 - TGTGCCAGCAGCGTCAACAGCTTTGCAACTAATGAAAAACTGTTTTTT CASSVNSFATNEKLFF
TRBJ1-1 - TRBV28 few TGTGCCAGCAGTTTGGGGGCCTTGGGCACTGAAGCTTTCTTT CASSLGALGTEAFF
TRBJ1-2 - TRBV20-1 - TGCAGTGCCAGTTCTGGGTCCCCTCCTGGGTACACCTTC CSASSGSPPGYTF
TRBJ1-2 TRBD1 TRBV3-1/TRBV3-2 - TGTGCCAGCAGCCAAGAATCAGGGGGCAACTATGGCTACACCTTC CASSQESGGNYGYTF
TRBJ2-1 TRBD2 TRBV5-4 - TGTGCCAGCAGCGCAAAACGACAAACTAGCGGTAATGAGCAGTTCTTC CASSAKRQTSGNEQFF
TRBJ2-5 - TRBV7-2 - TGTGCCAGCAGCTTATGGCGGGCAGTACCTCAAGAGACCCAGTACTTC CASSLWRAVPQETQYF
TRBJ2-2 - TRBV4-1 - TGCGCCAGCAGCCAGGAGACAGGGAGGGACGGGGAGCTGTTTTTT CASSQETGRDGELFF
TRBJ1-1 - TRBV19 - TGTGCCAGTAGTACCTCCAGGGGATTCCGGAACACTGAAGCTTTCTTT CASSTSRGFRNTEAFF
TRBJ1-2 - TRBV6-5 - TGTGCCAGCAGGTTACAGGGAGGCCCTCTCTATGGCTACACCTTC CASRLQGGPLYGYTF
TRBJ2-1 - TRBV18 - TGTGCCAGCTCACGGGACATGACCGGCAGCTCCTACAATGAGCAGTTCTTC CASSRDMTGSSYNEQFF
TRBJ1-5 TRBD1 TRBV10-1 - TGCGCCAGCAGTCAGCAGGGGGCATGTCAGCCCCAGCATTTT CASSQQGACQPQHF
TRBJ2-7 - TRBV2 - TGTGCCAGCAGTAAATTAGGGGTCTCAGACGAGCAGTACTTC CASSKLGVSDEQYF
TRBJ1-5 - TRBV28 - TGTGCCAGCAGTTTCGGGGCAGGGGATCAGCCCCAGCATTTT CASSFGAGDQPQHF
TRBJ1-1 - TRBV19 - TGTGCCAGTAGTATACCGGGACACCAGAACACTGAAGCTTTCTTT CASSIPGHQNTEAFF
TRBJ2-7 - TRBV9 - TGTGCCAGCAGCGTAGCTCTGGCATCCTACGAGCAGTACTTC CASSVALASYEQYF
TRBJ2-7 - TRBV3-1/TRBV3-2 - TGTGCCAGCAGCCAAGATGTAGGGGGAAGTCCCCAGAACTACGAGCAGTACTTC CASSQDVGGSPQNYEQYF
TRBJ2-2 - TRBV9 - TGTGCCAGCAGCGTAGCGGGAGCGGACACCGGGGAGCTGTTTTTT CASSVAGADTGELFF
TRBJ1-1 - TRBV29-1 - TGCAGCGTTGAACGCTCAAACACTGAAGCTTTCTTT CSVERSNTEAFF
TRBJ1-5 - TRBV10-3 - TGTGCCATCAGTGATAGTGGGGGCGTTAGCAATCAGCCCCAGCATTTT CAISDSGGVSNQPQHF
TRBJ2-1 TRBD2 TRBV27 - TGTGCCAGCAGTTTTTCGTCTAGCGGGAGGGATGAGCAGTTCTTC CASSFSSSGRDEQFF
TRBJ2-2 TRBD2 TRBV19 - TGTGCCAGTAGTATTAGCGGGGGTTTGGGCGGGGAGCTGTTTTTT CASSISGGLGGELFF
TRBJ1-5 TRBD1 TRBV24-1 - TGTGCCACTAGACAGGGAGAGGGAGGCAATCAGCCCCAGCATTTT CATRQGEGGNQPQHF
TRBJ2-7 - TRBV6-6 - TGTGCCAGCGGGGCTGGAGGTACATCCCTCTCCTACGAGCAGTACTTC CASGAGGTSLSYEQYF
TRBJ1-5 - TRBV6-4 few TGTGCCAGCAGTGGGGATAGCAATCAGCCCCAGCATTTT CASSGDSNQPQHF
TRBJ2-2 TRBD1 TRBV2 once TGTGCCAGCTCCTTGGACAGGGCCGGCGGGGAGCTGTTTTTT CASSLDRAGGELFF
TRBJ2-1 - TRBV9 - TGTGCCAGCAGCGTGACAGGTTTCGGTAACAATGAGCAGTTCTTC CASSVTGFGNNEQFF
TRBJ1-4 - TRBV28 - TGTGCCAGCAGTTTCTTCACAGACCAAGAAAAACTGTTTTTT CASSFFTDQEKLFF
TRBJ1-1 - TRBV10-3 - TGTGCCATCACCACGAACACTGAAGCTTTCTTT CAITTNTEAFF
TRBJ2-7 - TRBV3-1/TRBV3-2 - TGTGCCAGCAGCCAAGAGCCCCAACTCTCCTACGAGCAGTACTTC CASSQEPQLSYEQYF